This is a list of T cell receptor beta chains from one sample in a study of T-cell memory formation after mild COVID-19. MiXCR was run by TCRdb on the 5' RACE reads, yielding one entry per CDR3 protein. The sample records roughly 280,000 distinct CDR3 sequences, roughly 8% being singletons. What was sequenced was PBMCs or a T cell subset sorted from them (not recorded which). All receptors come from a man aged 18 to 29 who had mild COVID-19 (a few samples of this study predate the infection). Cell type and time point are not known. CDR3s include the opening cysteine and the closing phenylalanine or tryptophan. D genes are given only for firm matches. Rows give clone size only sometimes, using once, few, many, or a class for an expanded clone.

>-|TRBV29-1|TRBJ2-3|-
TGCAGCGTTGATGGGGGGGGCGGGGATACGCAGTATTTT
CSVDGGGGDTQYF
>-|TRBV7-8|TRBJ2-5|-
TGTGCCAGCAGCCTAAGTTTGACGGGGGGCGAAGAGACCCAGTACTTC
CASSLSLTGGEETQYF
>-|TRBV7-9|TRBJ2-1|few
TGTGCCAGCAGCTTGGGGAGGTTCAACGGTTATGAGCAGTTCTTC
CASSLGRFNGYEQFF
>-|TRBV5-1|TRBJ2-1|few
TGCGCCAGCAGCTTCCGGAGCCCCTACAATGAGCAGTTCTTC
CASSFRSPYNEQFF
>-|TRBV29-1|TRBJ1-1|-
TGCAGCGCTTTAAAGCAGAACACTGAAGCTTTCTTT
CSALKQNTEAFF
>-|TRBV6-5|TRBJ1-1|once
TGTGCCAGCAGTTACTCGGGGGCCTACACTGAAGCTTTCTTT
CASSYSGAYTEAFF
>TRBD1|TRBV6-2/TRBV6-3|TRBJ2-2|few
TGTGCCAGCAGTTGGACAGGGGGCGGAACCGGGGAGCTGTTTTTT
CASSWTGGGTGELFF
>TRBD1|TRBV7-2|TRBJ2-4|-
TGTGCCAGCAGCGTAGGACCCTCAGGGGGCATGGCCAAAAACATTCAGTACTTC
CASSVGPSGGMAKNIQYF
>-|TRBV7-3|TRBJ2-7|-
TGTGCCAGCAGCTACTCCGGGGGACCACTTTACGAGCAGTACTTC
CASSYSGGPLYEQYF
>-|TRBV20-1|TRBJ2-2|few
TGCAGTGCTAGAGATGTGGGGACCGGGGAGCTGTTTTTT
CSARDVGTGELFF
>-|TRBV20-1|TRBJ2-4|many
TGCAGTGCTAGGAGTTCGGCAGCCAAAAACATTCAGTACTTC
CSARSSAAKNIQYF
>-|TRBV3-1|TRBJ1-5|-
TGTGCCAGCAGCCTACCCAGGGGCGGGCAGCCCCAGCATTTT
CASSLPRGGQPQHF
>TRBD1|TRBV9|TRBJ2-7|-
TGTGCCAGCAGCCCCTACCAACAGGGGGCCTACTCCTACGAGCAGTACTTC
CASSPYQQGAYSYEQYF
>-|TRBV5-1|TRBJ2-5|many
TGCGCCAGCAGCTTGAGTGGCGACTTTGGGGAGACCCAGTACTTC
CASSLSGDFGETQYF
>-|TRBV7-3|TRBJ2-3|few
TGTGCCAGCAGCTGGATCGGGGGAGAAAGCACAGATACGCAGTATTTT
CASSWIGGESTDTQYF
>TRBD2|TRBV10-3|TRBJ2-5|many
TGTGCCAGCGGGACTAGCGGGGTCCAAGAGACCCAGTACTTC
CASGTSGVQETQYF
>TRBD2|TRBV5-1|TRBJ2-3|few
TGCGCCAGCAGCTTGGATGGAGCGGGAGGTTCGGATACGCAGTATTTT
CASSLDGAGGSDTQYF
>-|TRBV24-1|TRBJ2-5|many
TGTGCCACCAGTGAGTGGGAGACCCAGTACTTC
CATSEWETQYF
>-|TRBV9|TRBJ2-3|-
TGTGCCAGCAGCGAGGGGCCAGAGGGAGATACGCAGTATTTT
CASSEGPEGDTQYF
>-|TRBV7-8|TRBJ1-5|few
TGTGCCAGCGACTCAAGGGGGGGTGCTCAGCCCCAGCATTTT
CASDSRGGAQPQHF
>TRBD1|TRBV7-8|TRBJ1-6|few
TGTGCCAGCAGCTTATCCAGGGGGAAGGCACCCCTCCACTTT
CASSLSRGKAPLHF
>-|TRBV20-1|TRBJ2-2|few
TGCAGTGCTAGAGATCGTTTCGCCGGGGAGCTGTTTTTT
CSARDRFAGELFF
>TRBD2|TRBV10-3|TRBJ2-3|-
TGTGCCATCAGTAGCGGGGGGGACACAGATACGCAGTATTTT
CAISSGGDTDTQYF
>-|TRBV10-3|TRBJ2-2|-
TGTGCCATCAGTGGTTCAACCGGGGAGCTGTTTTTT
CAISGSTGELFF
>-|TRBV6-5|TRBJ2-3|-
TGTGCCAGCAGGGCGGGTCCCTTAAGCACAGATACGCAGTATTTT
CASRAGPLSTDTQYF
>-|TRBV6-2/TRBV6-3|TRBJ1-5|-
TGTGCCAGCAGTTCTCCTACGATCCAGCATTTT
CASSSPTIQHF
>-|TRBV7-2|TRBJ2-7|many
TGTGCCAGCAGCGAAGAGGCTGGGATGAGGGGGGAGCAGTACTTC
CASSEEAGMRGEQYF
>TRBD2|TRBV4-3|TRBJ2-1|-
TGCGCCAGCAGCCAAGGACTTGGGCTAGCGGGGGTGCGTGAGCAGTTCTTC
CASSQGLGLAGVREQFF
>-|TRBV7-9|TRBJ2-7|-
TGTGCCAGCAGCTTAGTTCAGAGCTCCTACGAGCAGTACTTC
CASSLVQSSYEQYF
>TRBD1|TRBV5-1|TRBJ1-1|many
TGCGCCAGCAGCCCAGGGGGCGGCACTGAAGCTTTCTTT
CASSPGGGTEAFF
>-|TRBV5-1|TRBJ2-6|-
TGCGCCAGCAGCTCAAACAGGGCTGGGGCCAACGTCCTGACTTTC
CASSSNRAGANVLTF
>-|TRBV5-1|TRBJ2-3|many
TGCGCCAGCAGCGTAAACCCGCAGGGGGGGCCTGCCCTTAGCACAGATACGCAGTATTTT
CASSVNPQGGPALSTDTQYF
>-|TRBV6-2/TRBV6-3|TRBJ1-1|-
TGTGCCAGCAGCCCAGTACTGGAGAACACTGAAGCTTTCTTT
CASSPVLENTEAFF